The clone carrying this TCR beta chain was observed a single time. The target antigen is unknown. This record belongs to a study of cytotoxic CD8 clonotypes in ibrutinib-treated CLL. Study in general: Samples had a mean of 255,043 productive templates and around 90,000 productive rearrangements. Broader study findings: Collection times varied between progressing and sustained-remission patients.

V was shortened by 2 bases and J by 4 bases, with 14 bases between the two germline ends. CDR3 length: 15 residues. From germline, CDR1 is MRHNA and CDR2 SNTAGT. The repertoire was sequenced with immunoSEQ multiplex PCR; TCRdb's copy has only in-frame clones and lacks some. Seen here are tens of thousands of clones, 55% to 80% observed once, and the top ten hold 9.5% to 15%. The receptor was derived from a human donor with chronic lymphocytic leukemia. The material sequenced was PBMCs, taken after 12 months of ibrutinib treatment. J is TRBJ1-1 and V is TRBV6-4; perhaps TRBD1 as D (5 bases). The CDR3 DNA is TGTGCCAGCAGTGACCTCAATAGCGGGGGCACTGAAGCTTTCTTT. Translated: CASSDLNSGGTEAFF.